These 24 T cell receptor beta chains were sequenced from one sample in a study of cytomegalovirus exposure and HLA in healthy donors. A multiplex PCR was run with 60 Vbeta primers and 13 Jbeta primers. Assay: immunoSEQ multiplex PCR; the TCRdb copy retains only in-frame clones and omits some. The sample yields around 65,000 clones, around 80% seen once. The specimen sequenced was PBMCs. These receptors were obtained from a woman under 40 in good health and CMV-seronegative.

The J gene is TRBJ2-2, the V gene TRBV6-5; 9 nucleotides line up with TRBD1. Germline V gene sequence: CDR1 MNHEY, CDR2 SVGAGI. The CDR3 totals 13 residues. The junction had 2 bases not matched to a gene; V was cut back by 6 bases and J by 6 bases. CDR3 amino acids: CASSYRGPGELFF. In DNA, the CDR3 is TGTGCCAGCAGCTACAGGGGGCCCGGGGAGCTGTTTTTT.

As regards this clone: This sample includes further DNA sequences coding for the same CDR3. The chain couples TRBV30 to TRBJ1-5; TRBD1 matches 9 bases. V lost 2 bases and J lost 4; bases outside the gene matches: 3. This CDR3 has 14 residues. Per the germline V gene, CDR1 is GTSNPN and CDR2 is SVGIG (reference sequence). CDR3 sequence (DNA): TGTGCCTGGAGTCCGGGACAGGGTAATCAGCCCCAGCATTTT. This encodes CAWSPGQGNQPQHF.

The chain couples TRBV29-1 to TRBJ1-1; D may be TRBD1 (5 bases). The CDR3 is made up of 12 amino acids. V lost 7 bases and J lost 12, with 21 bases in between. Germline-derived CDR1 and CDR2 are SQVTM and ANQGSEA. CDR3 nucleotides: TGCAGCGCTCTCTGGGGCGGAAAACTGACTTTCTTT. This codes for CSALWGGKLTFF.

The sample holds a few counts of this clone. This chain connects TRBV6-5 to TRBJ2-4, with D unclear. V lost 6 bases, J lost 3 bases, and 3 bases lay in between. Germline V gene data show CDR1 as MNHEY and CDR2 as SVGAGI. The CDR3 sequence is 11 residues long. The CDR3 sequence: CASSFKNIQYF. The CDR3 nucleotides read TGTGCCAGCAGCTTCAAAAACATTCAGTACTTC.

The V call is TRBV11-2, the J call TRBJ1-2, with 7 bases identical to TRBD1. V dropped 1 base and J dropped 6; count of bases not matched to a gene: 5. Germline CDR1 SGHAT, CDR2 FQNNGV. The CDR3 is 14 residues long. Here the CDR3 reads CASSLATGRDGYTF. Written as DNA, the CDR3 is TGTGCCAGCAGCTTAGCGACAGGGCGGGATGGCTACACCTTC.

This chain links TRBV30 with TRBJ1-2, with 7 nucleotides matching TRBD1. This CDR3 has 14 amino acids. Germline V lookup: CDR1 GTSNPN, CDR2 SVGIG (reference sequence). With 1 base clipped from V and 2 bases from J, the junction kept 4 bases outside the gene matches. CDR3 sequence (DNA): TGTGCCTGGAGTGGCCAGGGGGTGAACTATGGCTACACCTTC. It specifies CAWSGQGVNYGYTF.

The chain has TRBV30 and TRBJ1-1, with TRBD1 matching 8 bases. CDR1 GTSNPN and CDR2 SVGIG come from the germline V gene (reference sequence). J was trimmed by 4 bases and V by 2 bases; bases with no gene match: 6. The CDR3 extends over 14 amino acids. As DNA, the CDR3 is TGTGCCTGGAGTACAGGGGGGGCCACCACTGAAGCTTTCTTT. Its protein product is CAWSTGGATTEAFF.

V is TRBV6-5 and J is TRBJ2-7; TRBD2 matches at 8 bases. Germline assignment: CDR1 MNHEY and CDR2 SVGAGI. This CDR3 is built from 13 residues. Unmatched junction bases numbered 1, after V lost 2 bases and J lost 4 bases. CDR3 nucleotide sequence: TGTGCCAGCAGTTACGGACTAGCTTACGAGCAGTACTTC. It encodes CASSYGLAYEQYF.

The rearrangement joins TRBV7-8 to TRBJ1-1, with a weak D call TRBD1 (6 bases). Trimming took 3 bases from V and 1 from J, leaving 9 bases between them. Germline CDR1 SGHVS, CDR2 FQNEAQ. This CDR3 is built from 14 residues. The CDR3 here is CASSLTGPNTEAFF. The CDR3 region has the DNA TGTGCCAGCAGCTTGACAGGACCGAACACTGAAGCTTTCTTT.

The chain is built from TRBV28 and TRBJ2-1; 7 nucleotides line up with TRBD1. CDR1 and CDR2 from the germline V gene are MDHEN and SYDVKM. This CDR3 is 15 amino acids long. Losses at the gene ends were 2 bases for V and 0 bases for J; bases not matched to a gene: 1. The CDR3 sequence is CASSLPGGSYNEQFF. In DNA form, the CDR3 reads TGTGCCAGCAGTTTACCAGGGGGCTCCTACAATGAGCAGTTCTTC.

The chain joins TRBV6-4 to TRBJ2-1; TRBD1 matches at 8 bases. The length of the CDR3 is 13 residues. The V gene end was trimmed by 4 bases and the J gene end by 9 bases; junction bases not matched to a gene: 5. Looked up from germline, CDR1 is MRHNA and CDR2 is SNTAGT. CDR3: CASSVQGAVEQFF. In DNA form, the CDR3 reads TGTGCCAGCAGTGTTCAGGGGGCTGTTGAGCAGTTCTTC.

CDR3 protein: CSALRAERGDEQYF. DNA of the CDR3: TGCAGCGCCCTCCGGGCAGAAAGGGGTGACGAGCAGTACTTC. The J gene is TRBJ2-7, the V gene TRBV29-1, with a possible D match to TRBD1 (5 bases). Germline V lookup: CDR1 SQVTM, CDR2 ANQGSEA. V was cut by 7 bases and J by 5 bases, with 21 bases left in between. The CDR3 length is 14 residues.

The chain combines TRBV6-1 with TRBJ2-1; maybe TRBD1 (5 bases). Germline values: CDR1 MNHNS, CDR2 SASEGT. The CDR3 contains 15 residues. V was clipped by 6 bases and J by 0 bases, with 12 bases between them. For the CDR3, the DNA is TGTGCCAGCAGCGTCGACAGAAACTCCTACAATGAGCAGTTCTTC. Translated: CASSVDRNSYNEQFF.

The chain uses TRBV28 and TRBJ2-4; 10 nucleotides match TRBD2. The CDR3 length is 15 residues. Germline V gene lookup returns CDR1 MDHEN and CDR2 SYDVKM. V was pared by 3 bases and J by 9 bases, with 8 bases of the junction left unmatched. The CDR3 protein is CASSFQRGGLGIQYF. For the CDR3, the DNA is TGTGCCAGCAGTTTCCAGCGGGGGGGCTTGGGCATTCAGTACTTC.

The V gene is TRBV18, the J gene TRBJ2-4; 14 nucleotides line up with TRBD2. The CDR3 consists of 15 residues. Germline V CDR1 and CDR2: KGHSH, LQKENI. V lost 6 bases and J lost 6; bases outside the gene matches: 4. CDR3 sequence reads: CASSPGTSGGNIQYF. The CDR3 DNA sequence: TGTGCCAGCTCGCCGGGGACTAGCGGGGGAAACATTCAGTACTTC.

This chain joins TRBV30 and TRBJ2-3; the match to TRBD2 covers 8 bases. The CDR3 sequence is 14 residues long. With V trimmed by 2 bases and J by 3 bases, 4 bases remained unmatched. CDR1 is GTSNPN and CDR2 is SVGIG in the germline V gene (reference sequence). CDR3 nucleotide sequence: TGTGCCTGGAGTCCTAGCGGGCTGACAGATACGCAGTATTTT. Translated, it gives CAWSPSGLTDTQYF.

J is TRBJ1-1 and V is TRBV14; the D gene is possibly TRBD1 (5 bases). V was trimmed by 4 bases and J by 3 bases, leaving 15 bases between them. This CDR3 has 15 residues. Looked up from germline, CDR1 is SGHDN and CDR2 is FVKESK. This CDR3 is CASSRSRARYTEAFF. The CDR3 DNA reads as TGTGCCAGCAGCCGCTCCAGGGCCCGATACACTGAAGCTTTCTTT.

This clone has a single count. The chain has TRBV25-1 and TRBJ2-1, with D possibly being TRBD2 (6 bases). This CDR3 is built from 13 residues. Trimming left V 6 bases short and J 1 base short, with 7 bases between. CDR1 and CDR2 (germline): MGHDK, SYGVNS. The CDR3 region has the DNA TGTGCCAGCAGCGCGGGATCCTACAATGAGCAGTTCTTC. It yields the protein CASSAGSYNEQFF.

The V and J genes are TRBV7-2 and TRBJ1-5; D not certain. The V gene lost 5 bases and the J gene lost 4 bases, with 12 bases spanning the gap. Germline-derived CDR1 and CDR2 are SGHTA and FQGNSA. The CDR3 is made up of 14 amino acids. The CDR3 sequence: CASSLPPGNQPQHF. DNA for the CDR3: TGTGCCAGCAGCCTACCCCCGGGGAATCAGCCCCAGCATTTT.

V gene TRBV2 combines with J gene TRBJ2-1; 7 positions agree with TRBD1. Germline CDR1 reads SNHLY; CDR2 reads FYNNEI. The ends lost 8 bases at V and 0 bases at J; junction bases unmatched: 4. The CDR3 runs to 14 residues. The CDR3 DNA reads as TGTGCCAGCGGGGGACAGAGCTCCTACAATGAGCAGTTCTTC. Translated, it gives CASGGQSSYNEQFF.

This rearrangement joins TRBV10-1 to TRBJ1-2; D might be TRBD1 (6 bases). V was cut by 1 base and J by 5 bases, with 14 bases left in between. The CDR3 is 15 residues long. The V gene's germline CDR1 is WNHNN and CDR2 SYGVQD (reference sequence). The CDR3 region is CASSELYREGYGYTF. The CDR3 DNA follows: TGCGCCAGCAGTGAGTTATACAGGGAGGGATATGGCTACACCTTC.

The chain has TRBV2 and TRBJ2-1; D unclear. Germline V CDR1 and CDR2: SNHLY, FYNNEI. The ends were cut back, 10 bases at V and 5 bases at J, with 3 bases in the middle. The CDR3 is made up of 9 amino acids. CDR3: CAINNEQFF. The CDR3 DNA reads TGTGCCATAAACAATGAGCAGTTCTTC.

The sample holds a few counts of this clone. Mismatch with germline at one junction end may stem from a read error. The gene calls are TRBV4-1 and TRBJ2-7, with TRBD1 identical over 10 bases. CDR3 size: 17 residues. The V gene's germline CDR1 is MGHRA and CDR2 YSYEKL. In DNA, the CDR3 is TGCGCCAGCAGTCAAGCGGGCGGGACAGGGGTATCCTACGAGCAGTACTTC. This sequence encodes CASSQAGGTGVSYEQYF.

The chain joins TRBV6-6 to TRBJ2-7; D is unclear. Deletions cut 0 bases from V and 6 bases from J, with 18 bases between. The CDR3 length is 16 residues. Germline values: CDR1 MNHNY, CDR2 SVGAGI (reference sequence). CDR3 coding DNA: TGTGCCAGCAGTTACTCAAGCGTGTCGGTTTTCCCCGAGCAGTACTTC. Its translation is CASSYSSVSVFPEQYF.